The 4 T cell receptor beta chains presented below share a single source sample, sequenced in a study of blood T cell repertoires in COVID-19. Assay: immunoSEQ multiplex PCR; the TCRdb copy retains only in-frame clones and omits some. The profile shows about 66,000 clones, roughly 91% of them singletons. Source material: peripheral blood. The receptors originated from a man aged 60 to 75 with acute or convalescent COVID-19.

The chain employs TRBV2 and TRBJ1-1; 9 bases line up with TRBD1. This CDR3 contains 14 residues. CDR1 is SNHLY, CDR2 FYNNEI, per germline. The V and J ends lost 5 bases and 4 bases, in that order; junction bases with no gene match: 5. CDR3 coding DNA: TGTGCCAGCAGTTTGACAGGGGGAATCACTGAAGCTTTCTTT. Amino acid sequence: CASSLTGGITEAFF.

V and J are TRBV6-5 and TRBJ2-7; 7 bases fit TRBD1. CDR1 and CDR2 (germline): MNHEY, SVGAGI. The length of the CDR3 is 14 residues. V lost 11 bases, J lost 3 bases, and 13 bases stayed unmatched. The CDR3 DNA reads TGTGCCGCCAATTTGAGAACAGGGGACTACGAGCAGTACTTC. Its translation: CAANLRTGDYEQYF.

The rearrangement links TRBV28 to TRBJ2-3; maybe TRBD1 (6 bases). The CDR3 spans 15 residues. Trimming removed 2 bases from V and 2 bases from J, with 11 bases in between. Per germline, CDR1 MDHEN and CDR2 SYDVKM. Here the CDR3 DNA reads TGTGCCAGCAGTTTAGGACAGCTACTCACAGATACGCAGTATTTT. Translating gives CASSLGQLLTDTQYF.

CDR3 loop: CASSFQTGESETQYF. In DNA, the CDR3 is TGTGCCAGCAGCTTTCAGACAGGGGAGTCGGAGACCCAGTACTTC. The chain employs TRBV7-9 and TRBJ2-5, with 8 positions matching TRBD1. This CDR3 comprises 15 residues. In germline, CDR1 is SEHNR, CDR2 FQNEAQ (reference sequence). Unmatched junction bases numbered 8, after V lost 3 bases and J lost 5 bases.